The 27 T cell receptor beta chains presented below share a single source sample, sequenced in a study of beta chain features in type 1 diabetes. Reverse transcription of all isolated RNA meant that expressed TCRB transcripts were sequenced. Libraries were prepared by immunoSEQ multiplex PCR; TCRdb keeps only in-frame clonotypes and omits some of them. Found here are 350,000 to 450,000 clones, approximately 15% of them singletons; the top ten hold approximately 0.02%. Sequenced sample: naive CD4+ T cells from blood. Every receptor here comes from a woman younger than 35 in good health.

V gene TRBV5-1 combines with J gene TRBJ2-7; possibly TRBD2 for D (6 bases). Germline CDR1 and CDR2: SGHRS and YFSETQ. V shed 4 bases and J shed 1 base, with 12 bases lying between them. The CDR3 runs 14 residues. CDR3 loop: CASSPRDSSYEQYF. As DNA, the CDR3 is TGCGCCAGCAGCCCCCGGGACTCGTCCTACGAGCAGTACTTC.

The table lists this clone with a few counts. The V and J genes are TRBV10-3 and TRBJ2-1; TRBD1 is a possible D gene (5 bases). Trimming cost V 0 bases and J 13 bases, with 10 bases left between them. The germline V gene encodes CDR1 ENHRY and CDR2 SYGVKD. This CDR3 is 12 amino acids long. CDR3 nucleotides: TGTGCCATCAGTGAGTCGGGCAGGGATCAGTTCTTC. Protein sequence: CAISESGRDQFF.

In this sample, this clone turned up a few times. The chain uses TRBV7-2 and TRBJ2-1, with 12 bases fitting TRBD2. The germline CDR1 and CDR2 sequences are SGHTA and FQGNSA. The ends lost 3 bases at V and 6 bases at J; junction bases unmatched: 15. The CDR3 runs 19 residues. DNA of the CDR3: TGTGCCAGCAGCTTTACGACTAGCGGGAGCCTTGGGAGGGGCAATGAGCAGTTCTTC. Protein: CASSFTTSGSLGRGNEQFF. Drawing the rest from reference TRBV7-2 and TRBJ2-1, the complete variable domain is GAGVSQSPSNKVTEKGKDVELRCDPISGHTALYWYRQSLGQGLEFLIYFQGNSAPDKSGLPSDRFSAERTGGSVSTLTIQRTQQEDSAVYLCASSFTTSGSLGRGNEQFFGPGTRLTVL.

This rearrangement joins TRBV5-4 to TRBJ2-5, with a weak D call TRBD2 (5 bases). V was cut by 5 bases and J by 1 base, with 12 bases left in between. The CDR3 runs to 14 residues. Germline-derived CDR1 and CDR2 are SGHNT and YYREEE (reference sequence). The CDR3 loop is CASSPGLSQETQYF. CDR3 sequence (DNA): TGTGCCAGCAGTCCCGGACTCAGCCAAGAGACCCAGTACTTC.

This clone was counted between two and nine times. J is TRBJ1-1 and V is TRBV27; D possibly corresponds to TRBD1 (5 bases). CDR1 is MNHEY and CDR2 is SMNVEV in the germline V gene (reference sequence). This CDR3 spans 14 amino acids. Trimming stripped 4 bases from V and 8 bases from J, with 17 bases between. CDR3 DNA sequence: TGTGCCAGCAGTTCGTCGAGGGGAGGACAAGAAGCTTTCTTT. This gives the protein CASSSSRGGQEAFF.

Here the CDR3 DNA reads TGTGCCATCAGGCCGGGACTAGTAGGAGAGACCCAGTACTTC. Translation: CAIRPGLVGETQYF. This chain links TRBV10-3 with TRBJ2-5, with 8 bases matching TRBD2. The ends lost 6 bases at V and 4 bases at J; junction bases unmatched: 7. The germline V gene encodes CDR1 ENHRY and CDR2 SYGVKD. The CDR3 covers 14 residues.

A few counts support this clone. V is TRBV19 and J is TRBJ1-1; the D is unclear. The V gene lost 5 bases and the J gene lost 4 bases, with 14 bases spanning the gap. Germline loops: CDR1 LNHDA, CDR2 SQIVND (reference sequence). The length of the CDR3 is 14 residues. The CDR3 sequence is CASSAGPSGTEAFF. CDR3 nucleotide sequence: TGTGCCAGTAGTGCTGGGCCATCAGGCACTGAAGCTTTCTTT.

In this sample, this clone turned up a few times. This chain connects TRBV11-2 to TRBJ2-1, with 8 bases matching TRBD2. Germline assignment: CDR1 SGHAT and CDR2 FQNNGV. CDR3 size: 16 residues. J was trimmed by 4 bases and V by 5 bases; bases with no gene match: 10. The CDR3 is CASSVTSGPRYNEQFF. CDR3 DNA sequence: TGTGCCAGCAGCGTAACTAGCGGCCCAAGGTACAATGAGCAGTTCTTC.

This clone turned up a few times. Other DNA sequences in this specimen translate into the identical CDR3. The V gene is TRBV9, the J gene TRBJ2-2; maybe TRBD1 (5 bases). CDR3 length equals 15 residues. Trimming shortened V by 0 bases and J by 2 bases, and 8 bases separated the two germline ends. Germline values: CDR1 SGDLS, CDR2 YYNGEE. Here the CDR3 DNA reads TGTGCCAGCAGCGTAGGCCAGGGTAACACCGGGGAGCTGTTTTTT. This codes for CASSVGQGNTGELFF.

The gene calls are TRBV14 and TRBJ1-5; D might be TRBD1 (5 bases). Trimming cost V 11 bases and J 0 bases, with 17 bases left between them. Germline V lookup: CDR1 SGHDN, CDR2 FVKESK. The CDR3 has 15 amino acids. CDR3 nucleotides: TGTGCCTTGAAGAGGCAGGGCAATAGCAATCAGCCCCAGCATTTT. Protein sequence: CALKRQGNSNQPQHF. Variable domain in full (rest from reference TRBV14 and TRBJ1-5): EAGVTQFPSHSVIEKGQTVTLRCDPISGHDNLYWYRRVMGKEIKFLLHFVKESKQDESGMPNNRFLAERTGGTYSTLKVQPAELEDSGVYFCALKRQGNSNQPQHFGDGTRLSIL.

This clone was found a few times. The V and J genes are TRBV18 and TRBJ1-2; D is possibly TRBD1 (5 bases). V dropped 6 bases and J dropped 8 bases, with 19 bases sitting between them. This CDR3 spans 14 amino acids. The germline gives CDR1 KGHSH, CDR2 LQKENI. CDR3 protein: CASSRRAGIGGYTF. In nucleotides, the CDR3 is TGTGCCAGCTCCCGCCGGGCAGGGATCGGGGGCTACACCTTC.

This chain links TRBV30 with TRBJ2-5, with TRBD2 identical over 9 bases. Germline trimming cut 5 bases from V and 5 bases from J; bases unmatched to any gene: 12. There are 15 residues in the CDR3. Germline V gene sequence: CDR1 GTSNPN, CDR2 SVGIG (reference sequence). The CDR3 loop is CAWGRTSVKGETQYF. The CDR3 DNA follows: TGTGCCTGGGGGCGGACTAGCGTAAAGGGGGAGACCCAGTACTTC.

The genes are TRBV30 and TRBJ2-1; 9 bases fit TRBD1. Germline CDR1 reads GTSNPN; CDR2 reads SVGIG (reference sequence). The junction had 6 bases not matched to a gene; V was cut back by 2 bases and J by 7 bases. The CDR3 spans 14 residues. The CDR3 protein is CAWSRDRAVNEQFF. The DNA of the CDR3 is TGTGCCTGGAGTCGGGACAGGGCTGTGAATGAGCAGTTCTTC.

This clone occurred a few times. The chain carries TRBV30 and TRBJ2-1, with D perhaps matching TRBD2 (6 bases). V was clipped by 5 bases and J by 10 bases, with 12 bases between them. The CDR3 is 11 amino acids. Germline CDR1 reads GTSNPN; CDR2 reads SVGIG (reference sequence). The CDR3 DNA reads as TGTGCCTGGGGTATCGCGGGAGAGCAGTTCTTC. It yields the protein CAWGIAGEQFF.

This CDR3 reads CSVAGLGGQDTEAFF. The DNA of the CDR3 is TGCAGCGTCGCTGGGCTTGGGGGCCAGGACACTGAAGCTTTCTTT. This chain uses TRBV29-1 with TRBJ1-1; D is perhaps TRBD1 (6 bases). The ends were cut back, 6 bases at V and 3 bases at J, with 20 bases in the middle. There are 15 residues in the CDR3. Germline lookup yields CDR1 SQVTM and CDR2 ANQGSEA.

This chain links TRBV6-5 with TRBJ1-5; D may be TRBD1 (6 bases). Trimming removed 4 bases at V and 0 bases at J, with 7 bases between. Germline CDR1 MNHEY, CDR2 SVGAGI. The CDR3 loop spans 14 amino acids. In nucleotides, the CDR3 is TGTGCCAGCAGTTTCAGGGGTAGCAATCAGCCCCAGCATTTT. Amino acid sequence: CASSFRGSNQPQHF.

The table lists this clone with a few counts. V is TRBV15 and J is TRBJ2-3, with TRBD2 matching over 15 bases. The CDR3 spans 20 residues. V was clipped by 5 bases and J by 2 bases; unmatched bases: 14. Germline lookup yields CDR1 LNHNV and CDR2 YYDKDF (reference sequence). This chain's CDR3 is CATSARSRTSGRAATDTQYF. CDR3 bases: TGTGCCACCAGCGCCCGAAGTCGGACTAGCGGGAGGGCCGCCACAGATACGCAGTATTTT.

The chain is built from TRBV6-1 and TRBJ2-5; TRBD1 is a possible D gene (6 bases). Per the germline V gene, CDR1 is MNHNS and CDR2 is SASEGT. Trimming shortened V by 7 bases and J by 2 bases, and 14 bases separated the two germline ends. The CDR3 is 14 amino acids. CDR3 in amino acids: CASTTTGSQETQYF. In nucleotides, the CDR3 is TGTGCCAGCACTACGACAGGATCTCAAGAGACCCAGTACTTC.

The gene calls are TRBV7-7 and TRBJ2-2; possibly TRBD1 for D (6 bases). The CDR3 is made up of 16 amino acids. V was trimmed by 3 bases and J by 6 bases, leaving 17 bases between them. From germline, CDR1 is SSHAT and CDR2 FNYEAQ (reference sequence). The DNA for the CDR3 is TGTGCCAGCAGCTTCGTTACGTCAGGGGTATCCGGGGAGCTGTTTTTT. Encoded protein: CASSFVTSGVSGELFF. Variable domain in full (rest from reference TRBV7-7 and TRBJ2-2): GAGVSQSPRYKVTKRGQDVTLRCDPISSHATLYWYQQALGQGPEFLTYFNYEAQPDKSGLPSDRFSAERPEGSISTLTIQRTEQRDSAMYRCASSFVTSGVSGELFFGEGSRLTVL.

V gene TRBV7-6 combines with J gene TRBJ2-3; D gene ambiguous. V lost 1 base and J 8 bases, leaving 7 bases between the germline ends. CDR1 is SGHVS and CDR2 is FNYEAQ in the germline V gene. This CDR3 comprises 12 residues. For the CDR3, the DNA is TGTGCCAGCAGCTTAGGTTTCGGTACGCAGTATTTT. Translating it yields CASSLGFGTQYF.

The J gene is TRBJ2-1, the V gene TRBV7-2; 8 bases match TRBD2. CDR3 length equals 14 residues. Looked up from germline, CDR1 is SGHTA and CDR2 is FQGNSA. The V and J ends lost 8 bases and 7 bases, in that order; junction bases with no gene match: 10. CDR3 nucleotides: TGTGCCAGCCGAAGAGCGGGAGTATGGAATGAGCAGTTCTTC. Its protein product is CASRRAGVWNEQFF.

This chain joins TRBV11-3 and TRBJ2-1; D may be TRBD2 (6 bases). V was trimmed by 2 bases and J by 12 bases, leaving 11 bases between them. The germline CDR1 and CDR2 sequences are SGHNT and YENEEA. The CDR3 consists of 12 residues. CDR3 sequence: CASSLRRGAQFF. The CDR3 DNA follows: TGTGCCAGCAGCTTAAGGAGGGGAGCGCAGTTCTTC.

This clone has just a few counts. The chain combines TRBV30 with TRBJ1-1, with unresolved D. V was pared by 1 base and J by 5 bases, with 11 bases between. Germline lookup yields CDR1 GTSNPN and CDR2 SVGIG (reference sequence). The CDR3 length is 13 residues. The CDR3 here is CAWSGEVGTEAFF. CDR3 bases: TGTGCCTGGAGTGGGGAGGTAGGGACTGAAGCTTTCTTT.

This clone was observed a handful of times. No DNA is shown, since the ends of the CDR3 on it are uncertain; the CDR3 is the one TCRdb lists. This rearrangement joins TRBV28 to TRBJ1-2; whether TRBD1, the table's D call, matches the DNA was not checked. The CDR3 totals 15 residues, both ends included. Germline CDR1 reads MDHEN; CDR2 reads SYDVKM. This chain's CDR3 is CASSSSGRGIYGYTF.

The chain uses TRBV4-3 and TRBJ2-7; D might be TRBD2 (7 bases). This CDR3 is 15 amino acids long. Per germline, CDR1 LGHNA and CDR2 YSLEER. V lost 4 bases and J 2 bases, leaving 15 bases between the germline ends. CDR3 coding DNA: TGCGCCAGCAGCCCTCGGTGGGGGGGCGCCTACGAGCAGTACTTC. This gives the protein CASSPRWGGAYEQYF.

This clone was recorded a few times. The rearrangement uses TRBV15 and TRBJ1-5; the match to TRBD1 covers 7 bases. This CDR3 comprises 17 residues. The V gene end was trimmed by 0 bases and the J gene end by 0 bases; junction bases not matched to a gene: 5. CDR1 is LNHNV and CDR2 is YYDKDF in the germline V gene (reference sequence). The CDR3 nucleotides read TGTGCCACCAGCAGAGAATGGGACAGTAGTAGCAATCAGCCCCAGCATTTT. It translates to CATSREWDSSSNQPQHF.

This clone has only a few counts. This chain connects TRBV28 to TRBJ2-7; D might be TRBD2 (7 bases). CDR3 length equals 15 residues. Germline V lookup: CDR1 MDHEN, CDR2 SYDVKM. V shed 6 bases and J shed 0 bases, with 15 bases lying between them. Written as DNA, the CDR3 is TGTGCCAGCAGCCCAGGGGACTATAGCTCCTACGAGCAGTACTTC. It translates to CASSPGDYSSYEQYF.